This T cell receptor beta chain came from a study of blood T cell repertoires in COVID-19. Study at large: COVID-19 samples from acute and convalescent phases originated in the United States, Italy and Spain. The analysed material was cDNA or gDNA that came from T cells, B-cell-depleted T cells, or PBMCs.

Only one count was recorded for this clone. Original processing methods: Amplification from reference gene primers served as the basis for estimated nucleated cell counts. Method: immunoSEQ multiplex PCR; TCRdb's copy keeps in-frame clones and lacks some. V and J calls and clone size are copied from that table; D and trimming were computed from the DNA. The table records around 200,000 clones, 70% to 90% of them present only once. Germline lookup yields CDR1 MNHEY and CDR2 SVGAGI. The CDR3 consists of 14 residues. V was pared by 7 bases and J by 4 bases, with 11 bases between. The sequenced sample was peripheral blood. V and J are TRBV6-5 and TRBJ2-6, with D hard to call. The TCR originated in a man in his sixties with acute or convalescent COVID-19. The CDR3, as DNA: TGTGCCAGCATTCGGGTTTTAGGGGCCAACGTCCTGACTTTC. Its translation is CASIRVLGANVLTF.